This T cell receptor (beta chain) was identified in a study of OX40 agonist ivuxolimab in advanced cancers. Study at large: With ivuxolimab, an agonistic anti-OX40 (CD134) antibody, patients were treated. Patients treated during dose escalation were battling hepatocellular carcinoma, melanoma, renal cell or head and neck cancer.

On this clone itself: Its specificity is not known.

Clones were sequenced by immunoSEQ multiplex PCR, and TCRdb holds only the in-frame ones, with some missing. Of roughly 33,000 clones in the sample, 84% were seen once. The germline gives CDR1 SGHNT, CDR2 YYREEE (reference sequence). Trimming at V came to 0 bases and at J to 2 bases, leaving 3 bases not matched to a gene. CDR3 length: 16 residues. Study observations and caveats: Near-lowest levels of clonal expansion characterized partial responders at 0.1-3.0 mg/kg.

This specimen was CD4+ or CD8+ T cells sorted from blood, taken in a trial of the OX40 agonist ivuxolimab. The sequence derives from an adult with an advanced solid tumor such as melanoma, head and neck, liver or kidney cancer. This chain uses TRBV5-4 with TRBJ2-1; 9 bases align to TRBD2. This CDR3 is CASSLEASGTYNEQFF. The CDR3 DNA reads as TGTGCCAGCAGCTTGGAGGCTAGCGGGACCTACAATGAGCAGTTCTTC.